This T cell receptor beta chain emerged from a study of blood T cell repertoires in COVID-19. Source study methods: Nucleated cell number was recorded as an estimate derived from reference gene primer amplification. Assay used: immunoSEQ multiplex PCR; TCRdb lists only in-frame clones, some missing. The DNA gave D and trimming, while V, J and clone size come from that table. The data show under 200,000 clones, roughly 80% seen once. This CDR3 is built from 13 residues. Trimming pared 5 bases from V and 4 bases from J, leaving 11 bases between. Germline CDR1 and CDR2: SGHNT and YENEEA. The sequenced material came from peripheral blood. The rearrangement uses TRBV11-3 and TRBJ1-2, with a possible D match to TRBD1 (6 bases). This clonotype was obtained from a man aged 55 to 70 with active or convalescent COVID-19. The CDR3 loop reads CASSLGRGYGYTF. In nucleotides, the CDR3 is TGTGCCAGCAGCCTGGGCAGGGGCTATGGCTACACCTTC.